This TCR beta chain was captured in a study of cytomegalovirus exposure and HLA in healthy donors. The length of the CDR3 is 18 residues. Trimming removed 2 bases from V and 8 bases from J, with 25 bases in between. Germline V CDR1 and CDR2: MRHNA, SNTAGT. The PCR used 60 Vbeta and 13 Jbeta primers. The method was immunoSEQ multiplex PCR; TCRdb's version includes in-frame clones alone and lacks a portion of them. The table lists over 150,000 clones, roughly two thirds of them singletons. The chain couples TRBV6-4 to TRBJ2-1; D is perhaps TRBD2 (6 bases). The receptor was isolated from a woman between 18 and 29 years old in good health and CMV-seropositive. Material: PBMCs. The CDR3 region has the DNA TGTGCCAGCAGTGACAAATCCCCTTTTGGTATCGCGGGACATGAGCAGTTCTTC. It codes for CASSDKSPFGIAGHEQFF.